These 7 T cell receptor beta chains share one sample of origin, sequenced in a study of memory B cells and T cells in multiple sclerosis. Method: immunoSEQ multiplex PCR; TCRdb's copy keeps in-frame clones and lacks some. The table records fewer than 8,000 clones, roughly 61% of them present only once. Sequencing used memory (CD45RO+) CD8+ T cells from blood. These receptors were taken from a human donor with multiple sclerosis.

This clone was picked up a small number of times. Other DNA sequences in the same sample also yield this CDR3. The rearrangement joins TRBV9 to TRBJ2-3; possible D gene TRBD1, 5 bases. CDR3 length: 16 residues. CDR1 is SGDLS and CDR2 is YYNGEE in the germline V gene. Deletions cut 0 bases from V and 0 bases from J, with 11 bases between. The chain's CDR3 is CASSVGGGPSTDTQYF. Written as DNA, the CDR3 is TGTGCCAGCAGCGTAGGGGGCGGTCCTAGCACAGATACGCAGTATTTT.

V gene TRBV19 combines with J gene TRBJ2-1; 10 positions agree with TRBD2. The CDR3 length is 16 residues. The V gene end was trimmed by 1 base and the J gene end by 6 bases; junction bases not matched to a gene: 6. Germline V gene data show CDR1 as LNHDA and CDR2 as SQIVND (reference sequence). CDR3 bases: TGTGCCAGTAGTATAGGAAGCGGGAGGGCCGCCAATGAGCAGTTCTTC. Translated: CASSIGSGRAANEQFF.

This chain joins TRBV28 and TRBJ2-5, with D unclear. With the DNA end fitting TRBJ2-7 better, the J assignment may be wrong. The CDR3 length is 16 residues. The germline V gene encodes CDR1 MDHEN and CDR2 SYDVKM. CDR3 sequence (DNA): TGTGCCAGCAGTTTACGCCCTGCTAGGCCCAGCTACGAGCAGTACTTC. This translates into CASSLRPARPSYEQYF.

This clone was observed a handful of times. This chain connects TRBV5-4 to TRBJ2-1; 15 bases match TRBD2. The ends lost 4 bases at V and 7 bases at J; junction bases unmatched: 15. The CDR3 is 19 amino acids. The germline V gene has CDR1 SGHNT and CDR2 YYREEE (reference sequence). The CDR3 DNA follows: TGTGCCAGCAGCCAAAATATCGCCGGGACTAGCGGGAGGTCGAATGAGCAGTTCTTC. As protein: CASSQNIAGTSGRSNEQFF.

The V call is TRBV19, the J call TRBJ2-6; 10 bases map to TRBD1. CDR1 and CDR2 from the germline V gene are LNHDA and SQIVND (reference sequence). CDR3 length equals 19 residues. J lost 2 bases, V lost 7 bases, and 14 bases had no gene match. In nucleotides, the CDR3 is TGTGCCAGTACCAAACGGGGGGGACAGGGGTTACCTGGGGCCAACGTCCTGACTTTC. Translating it yields CASTKRGGQGLPGANVLTF.

The V call is TRBV28, the J call TRBJ2-2, with 7 bases fitting TRBD1. Germline CDR1 and CDR2: MDHEN and SYDVKM. This CDR3 is 16 amino acids long. Trimming took 6 bases from V and 7 from J; bases not matched to a gene: 14. This chain's CDR3 is CASSDARGRYGGELFF. CDR3 DNA sequence: TGTGCCAGCAGCGACGCGAGGGGGCGATATGGCGGGGAGCTGTTTTTT. Complete variable domain (other parts from reference TRBV28 and TRBJ2-2): DVKVTQSSRYLVKRTGEKVFLECVQDMDHENMFWYRQDPGLGLRLIYFSYDVKMKEKGDIPEGYSVSREKKERFSLILESASTNQTSMYLCASSDARGRYGGELFFGEGSRLTVL.

J is TRBJ1-1 and V is TRBV2, with D perhaps TRBD1 (5 bases). Germline loops: CDR1 SNHLY, CDR2 FYNNEI. Deletions cut 3 bases from V and 8 bases from J, with 7 bases between. The CDR3 loop spans 11 amino acids. The CDR3 spells CASSDREEAFF. CDR3 in DNA: TGTGCCAGCAGTGACAGGGAAGAAGCTTTCTTT.